This entry features one T cell receptor (beta chain) sequence. What it recognizes is unknown. The CDR3 consists of 13 residues. V shed 5 bases and J shed 2 bases, with 4 bases lying between them. Per the germline V gene, CDR1 is SGHVS and CDR2 is FQNEAQ. The data were produced by immunoSEQ multiplex PCR, yet TCRdb's version contains in-frame clones alone and is incomplete. Of about 72,000 clones listed, around 80% are singletons. This entry comes from a study of neoadjuvant anti-PD-1 for oral cavity cancer. As for the study in general: Nivolumab at 3 mg/kg was mostly given biweekly, three to four doses, pre-surgery. Study outcomes and limitations: Pretreatment Treg/Th17 ratio correlated inversely with post-treatment tumor clonality.

The receptor comes from a person between 40 and 79 years old with oral cavity squamous cell carcinoma. This rearrangement joins TRBV7-8 to TRBJ2-6; D gene uncertain. The specimen was PBMCs, collected before nivolumab (anti-PD-1) treatment. CDR3 DNA: TGTGCCAGCAGCGTCACTGGGGCCAACGTCCTGACTTTC. Its translation: CASSVTGANVLTF. The full variable domain, in which reference TRBV7-8 and TRBJ2-6 provide the parts outside the CDR3, is GAGVSQSPRYKVAKRGQDVALRCDPISGHVSLFWYQQALGQGPEFLTYFQNEAQLDKSGLPSDRFFAERPEGSVSTLKIQRTQQEDSAVYLCASSVTGANVLTFGAGSRLTVL.